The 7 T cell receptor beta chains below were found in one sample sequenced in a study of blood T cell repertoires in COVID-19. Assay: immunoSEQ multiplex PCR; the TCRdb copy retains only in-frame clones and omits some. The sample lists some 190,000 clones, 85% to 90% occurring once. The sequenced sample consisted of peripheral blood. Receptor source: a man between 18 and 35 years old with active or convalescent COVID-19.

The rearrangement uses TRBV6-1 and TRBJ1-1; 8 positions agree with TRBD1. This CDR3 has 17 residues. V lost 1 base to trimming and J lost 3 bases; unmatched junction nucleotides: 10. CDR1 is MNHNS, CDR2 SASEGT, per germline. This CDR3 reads CASSEDRGSLKDTEAFF. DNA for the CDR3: TGTGCCAGCAGTGAAGACAGGGGGTCGTTAAAAGACACTGAAGCTTTCTTT.

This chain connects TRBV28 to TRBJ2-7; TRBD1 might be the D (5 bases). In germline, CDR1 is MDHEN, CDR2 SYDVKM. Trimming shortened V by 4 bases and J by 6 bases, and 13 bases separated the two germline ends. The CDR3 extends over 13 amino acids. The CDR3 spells CASSSPEGVEQYF. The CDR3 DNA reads TGTGCCAGCAGTTCCCCCGAAGGGGTCGAGCAGTACTTC.

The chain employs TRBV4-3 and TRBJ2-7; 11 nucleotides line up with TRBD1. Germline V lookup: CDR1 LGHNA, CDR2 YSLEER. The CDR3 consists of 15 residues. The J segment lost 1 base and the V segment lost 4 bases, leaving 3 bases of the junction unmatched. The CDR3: CASSRGTGGSYEQYF. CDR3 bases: TGCGCCAGCAGCCGGGGGACAGGGGGATCCTACGAGCAGTACTTC.

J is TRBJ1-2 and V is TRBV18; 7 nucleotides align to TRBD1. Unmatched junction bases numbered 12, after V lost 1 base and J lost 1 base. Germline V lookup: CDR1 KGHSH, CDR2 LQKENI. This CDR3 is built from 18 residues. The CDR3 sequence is CASSPLREGQRFNYGYTF. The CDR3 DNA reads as TGTGCCAGCTCACCACTCCGCGAGGGACAGCGCTTTAACTATGGCTACACCTTC.

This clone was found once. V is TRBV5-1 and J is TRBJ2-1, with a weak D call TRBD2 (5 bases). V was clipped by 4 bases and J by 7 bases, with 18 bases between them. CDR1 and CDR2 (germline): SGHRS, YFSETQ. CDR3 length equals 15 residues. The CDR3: CASSPIEAGLNEQFF. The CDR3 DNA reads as TGCGCCAGCAGCCCGATTGAGGCGGGTCTAAATGAGCAGTTCTTC.

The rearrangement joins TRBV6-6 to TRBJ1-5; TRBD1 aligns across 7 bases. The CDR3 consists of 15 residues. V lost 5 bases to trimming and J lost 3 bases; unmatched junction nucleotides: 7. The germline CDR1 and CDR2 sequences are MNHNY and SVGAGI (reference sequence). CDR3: CASSRDRASNQPQHF. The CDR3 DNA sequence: TGTGCCAGCAGTCGAGACAGGGCCTCCAATCAGCCCCAGCATTTT.

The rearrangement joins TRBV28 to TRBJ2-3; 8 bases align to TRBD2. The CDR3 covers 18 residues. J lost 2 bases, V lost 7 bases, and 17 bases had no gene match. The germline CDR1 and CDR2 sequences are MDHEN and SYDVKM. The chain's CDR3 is CASISALAGAQDTDTQYF. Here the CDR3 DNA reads TGTGCCAGCATTTCGGCCCTAGCGGGCGCGCAGGACACAGATACGCAGTATTTT.